These T cell receptor beta chains were read from a single sample in a study of beta chain features in type 1 diabetes. The protocol was immunoSEQ multiplex PCR, while the TCRdb copy is restricted to in-frame clones and leaves out a portion. The table lists 810,000 or so clones, roughly a sixth of them singletons, with 0.02% to 0.03% in the top ten. Input material: naive CD4+ T cells from blood. Receptor source: a woman aged 18-35 years in good health. CDR3s include the opening cysteine and the closing phenylalanine or tryptophan. The D gene is left open where the match is weak. A row's size may be missing; if present it is once, few, many or a size class.

V	J	size	D	CDR3	DNA
TRBV11-2	TRBJ2-1	NA	TRBD2	CASARGTSGYNEQFF	TGTGCCAGCGCCCGGGGGACTAGTGGATACAATGAGCAGTTCTTC
TRBV5-4	TRBJ2-1	NA	TRBD2	CASSSGTSGPYNEQFF	TGTGCCAGCAGTTCCGGGACTAGCGGGCCCTATAATGAGCAGTTCTTC
TRBV19	TRBJ2-5	few	NA	CASSAYGGAGETQYF	TGTGCCAGTAGTGCGTACGGAGGAGCCGGGGAGACCCAGTACTTC
TRBV7-2	TRBJ2-5	NA	TRBD1	CASSLFASATGGSETQYF	TGTGCCAGCAGCTTATTTGCGTCCGCGACAGGGGGTTCAGAGACCCAGTACTTC
TRBV6-6	TRBJ1-5	few	NA	CASTTLGTQPQHF	TGTGCCAGCACCACGTTGGGGACTCAGCCCCAGCATTTT
TRBV6-1	TRBJ1-5	NA	NA	CASRRQGPSNQPQHF	TGTGCCAGCAGAAGGCAGGGACCGAGCAATCAGCCCCAGCATTTT
TRBV4-3	TRBJ2-3	NA	TRBD2	CASSQGTSGSGSDTQYF	TGCGCCAGCAGCCAAGGGACTAGCGGGAGCGGCTCAGATACGCAGTATTTT
TRBV7-9	TRBJ2-5	NA	NA	CASSLQAGPQETQYF	TGTGCCAGCAGCTTACAGGCGGGACCCCAAGAGACCCAGTACTTC
TRBV5-1	TRBJ2-2	NA	NA	CASSYWDGNTGELFF	TGCGCCAGCAGCTACTGGGACGGAAACACCGGGGAGCTGTTTTTT
TRBV5-6	TRBJ2-7	NA	TRBD1	CASRRTGLTSSYEQYF	TGTGCCAGCAGGCGGACAGGGTTAACGTCATCTTACGAGCAGTACTTC
TRBV29-1	TRBJ2-1	NA	NA	CSGSGASASNEQFF	TGCAGCGGGAGTGGGGCTAGCGCGAGCAATGAGCAGTTCTTC
TRBV6-6	TRBJ2-1	NA	TRBD2	CASSRGLAGGRDEQFF	TGTGCCAGCAGCCGAGGTCTAGCGGGAGGGCGGGATGAGCAGTTCTTC
TRBV5-6	TRBJ2-7	NA	TRBD2	CASSLEAVAGGYEQYF	TGTGCCAGCAGCTTGGAGGCGGTAGCGGGAGGCTACGAGCAGTACTTC
TRBV4-1	TRBJ2-1	few	NA	CASSQAPGGGPLEQFF	TGCGCCAGCAGCCAAGCACCAGGAGGGGGTCCGTTAGAGCAGTTCTTC